These T cell receptor beta chains were read from a single sample in a study of cytomegalovirus exposure and HLA in healthy donors. Repertoires were generated with immunoSEQ multiplex PCR, while TCRdb's copy carries only in-frame clones and drops some. Here the sample spans some 96,000 clones, 64% being singletons. Input material: PBMCs. These receptors were obtained from a man in his sixties in good health and CMV-seronegative. Both conserved end residues are part of each CDR3. A D gene is named only where the DNA matches it firmly. Not all rows give a size; the values are once, few, many and, for expanded clones, a class.

clone_size: NA
j_call: TRBJ1-2
d_call: NA
v_call: TRBV14
cdr3_nt: TGTGCCAGCAGCCAAGATTTGGTACAGACCTATGGCTACACCTTC
cdr3_aa: CASSQDLVQTYGYTF

clone_size: NA
j_call: TRBJ2-7
d_call: TRBD1
v_call: TRBV7-2
cdr3_nt: TGTGCCAGCAGCCCCCCGGGGACAGGGGGCAACTACGAGCAGTACTTC
cdr3_aa: CASSPPGTGGNYEQYF

clone_size: NA
j_call: TRBJ2-5
d_call: NA
v_call: TRBV5-4
cdr3_nt: TGTGCCAGCAGCTTGGTTACGGGTTCTCAAGAGACCCAGTACTTC
cdr3_aa: CASSLVTGSQETQYF

clone_size: NA
j_call: TRBJ1-5
d_call: TRBD1
v_call: TRBV28
cdr3_nt: TGTGCCAGCACCCCTACAGGGGGTTGGCAGCCCCAGCATTTT
cdr3_aa: CASTPTGGWQPQHF

clone_size: NA
j_call: TRBJ2-5
d_call: TRBD1
v_call: TRBV4-2
cdr3_nt: TGTGCCAGCAGCCAGATTGACAGGGGTCAAGAGACCCAGTACTTC
cdr3_aa: CASSQIDRGQETQYF

clone_size: NA
j_call: TRBJ2-1
d_call: TRBD2
v_call: TRBV5-4
cdr3_nt: TGTGCCAGCAGCTTGATCGTAGGAATAGCGGGCCTCCTTTACAATGAGCAGTTCTTC
cdr3_aa: CASSLIVGIAGLLYNEQFF

clone_size: NA
j_call: TRBJ2-4
d_call: TRBD1
v_call: TRBV11-2
cdr3_nt: TGTGCCAGCAGAATCGGGACAGGGGGTTTCGGCATTCAGTACTTC
cdr3_aa: CASRIGTGGFGIQYF

clone_size: NA
j_call: TRBJ1-2
d_call: NA
v_call: TRBV18
cdr3_nt: TGTGCCAGCTCACCCGAGACAGGCGACTATGGCTACACCTTC
cdr3_aa: CASSPETGDYGYTF

clone_size: NA
j_call: TRBJ1-2
d_call: TRBD1
v_call: TRBV18
cdr3_nt: TGTGCCAGCTCAACATTGGACAGGGGGCTTGGCTACACCTTC
cdr3_aa: CASSTLDRGLGYTF

clone_size: NA
j_call: TRBJ2-7
d_call: TRBD1
v_call: TRBV29-1
cdr3_nt: TGCAGTGTACAGGGGAGCTCCTACGAGCAGTACTTC
cdr3_aa: CSVQGSSYEQYF

clone_size: NA
j_call: TRBJ1-1
d_call: NA
v_call: TRBV10-2
cdr3_nt: TGCGCCAGCAGTGAGTGGCGAGAGGACACTGAAGCTTTCTTT
cdr3_aa: CASSEWREDTEAFF

clone_size: NA
j_call: TRBJ2-2
d_call: TRBD1
v_call: TRBV7-9
cdr3_nt: TGTGCCAGCAGCCCAGGACAGGGAAGGCCCGGGGAGCTGTTTTTT
cdr3_aa: CASSPGQGRPGELFF

clone_size: NA
j_call: TRBJ2-1
d_call: TRBD2
v_call: TRBV5-1
cdr3_nt: TGCGCCAGCAGCTTTAGCGGGAGGGCCGAGAATGAGCAGTTCTTC
cdr3_aa: CASSFSGRAENEQFF

clone_size: few
j_call: TRBJ1-1
d_call: NA
v_call: TRBV5-4
cdr3_nt: TGTGCCAGCAGCCCCCCGGACAGTCCGAAAGCTTTCTTT
cdr3_aa: CASSPPDSPKAFF

clone_size: NA
j_call: TRBJ2-1
d_call: TRBD2
v_call: TRBV27
cdr3_nt: TGTGCCAGCAGAACTAGCGGGATGAACAATGAGCAGTTCTTC
cdr3_aa: CASRTSGMNNEQFF

clone_size: NA
j_call: TRBJ1-1
d_call: NA
v_call: TRBV19
cdr3_nt: TGTGCCAGTAGTATAGTTGACAGGCGCCCGAACACTGAAGCTTTCTTT
cdr3_aa: CASSIVDRRPNTEAFF

clone_size: few
j_call: TRBJ1-3
d_call: NA
v_call: TRBV6-1
cdr3_nt: TGTGCCAGCAGTGTCACTCACTCTGGAAACACCATATATTTT
cdr3_aa: CASSVTHSGNTIYF

clone_size: NA
j_call: TRBJ2-7
d_call: NA
v_call: TRBV18
cdr3_nt: TGTGCCAGCTCACCACCGGTCGGGTTGAGCTCCTACGAGCAGTACTTC
cdr3_aa: CASSPPVGLSSYEQYF

clone_size: few
j_call: TRBJ2-2
d_call: TRBD1
v_call: TRBV27
cdr3_nt: TGTGCCAGCAGCCCGAAGAGCTGGGACAGGGGGACCGGGGAGCTGTTTTTT
cdr3_aa: CASSPKSWDRGTGELFF

clone_size: few
j_call: TRBJ2-7
d_call: TRBD1
v_call: TRBV5-1
cdr3_nt: TGCGCCAGCAGCTTCACCGGGACAGGTTACGAGCAGTACTTC
cdr3_aa: CASSFTGTGYEQYF

clone_size: NA
j_call: TRBJ2-5
d_call: TRBD1
v_call: TRBV18
cdr3_nt: TGTGCCAGCTCGCGGACAGGGCAGTTAGAGACCCAGTACTTC
cdr3_aa: CASSRTGQLETQYF

clone_size: few
j_call: TRBJ2-5
d_call: NA
v_call: TRBV5-1
cdr3_nt: TGCGCCAGCAGCTCCGCGTACCAAGAGACCCAGTACTTC
cdr3_aa: CASSSAYQETQYF

clone_size: NA
j_call: TRBJ2-1
d_call: NA
v_call: TRBV5-1
cdr3_nt: TGCGCCAGCAGCTTGGAACAGCTTAATGAGCAGTTCTTC
cdr3_aa: CASSLEQLNEQFF

clone_size: few
j_call: TRBJ1-6
d_call: NA
v_call: TRBV5-1
cdr3_nt: TGCGCCAGCAGCTTGGGGACACCTTATAATTCACCCCTCCACTTT
cdr3_aa: CASSLGTPYNSPLHF

clone_size: NA
j_call: TRBJ2-7
d_call: NA
v_call: TRBV5-1
cdr3_nt: TGCGCCAGCAGCTTGGACAACTACGAGCAGTACTTC
cdr3_aa: CASSLDNYEQYF

clone_size: NA
j_call: TRBJ1-4
d_call: NA
v_call: TRBV6-5
cdr3_nt: TGTGCCAGCAGTTCAATGATGACAGGACTTAATGAAAAACTGTTTTTT
cdr3_aa: CASSSMMTGLNEKLFF

clone_size: NA
j_call: TRBJ1-2
d_call: TRBD1
v_call: TRBV6-1
cdr3_nt: TGTGCCAGCAGTCATCAACAGGGGGCCAACCATGGCTACACCTTC
cdr3_aa: CASSHQQGANHGYTF

clone_size: NA
j_call: TRBJ1-1
d_call: NA
v_call: TRBV11-2
cdr3_nt: TGTGCCAGCAGCTTAGGGACGGGGGGCTTCACTGAAGCTTTCTTT
cdr3_aa: CASSLGTGGFTEAFF

clone_size: NA
j_call: TRBJ2-7
d_call: NA
v_call: TRBV5-4
cdr3_nt: TGTGCCAGCAGCTTGGGGGGGGTTGAGTACGAGCAGTACTTC
cdr3_aa: CASSLGGVEYEQYF

clone_size: few
j_call: TRBJ2-1
d_call: TRBD1
v_call: TRBV7-3
cdr3_nt: TGTGCCAGCAGCTTAATAGGACAGGGGGTTAACAATGAGCAGTTCTTC
cdr3_aa: CASSLIGQGVNNEQFF

clone_size: NA
j_call: TRBJ2-2
d_call: NA
v_call: TRBV7-2
cdr3_nt: TGTGCCAGCAGCTCCCGTGGAGGGAGCAGGAACACCGGGGAGCTGTTTTTT
cdr3_aa: CASSSRGGSRNTGELFF

clone_size: NA
j_call: TRBJ2-7
d_call: NA
v_call: TRBV6-5
cdr3_nt: TGTGCCAGCAGTTACCTCGACAGGTTATACGAGCAGTACTTC
cdr3_aa: CASSYLDRLYEQYF

clone_size: NA
j_call: TRBJ1-5
d_call: NA
v_call: TRBV5-5
cdr3_nt: TGTGCCAGCAGCAACTACAACAATCAGCCCCAGCATTTT
cdr3_aa: CASSNYNNQPQHF

clone_size: NA
j_call: TRBJ2-3
d_call: NA
v_call: TRBV11-3
cdr3_nt: TGTGCCACCGAGGCCAGGGGCACAGATACGCAGTATTTT
cdr3_aa: CATEARGTDTQYF

clone_size: NA
j_call: TRBJ2-7
d_call: NA
v_call: TRBV18
cdr3_nt: TGTGCCAGCTCACCCCACAGTTCCTACGAGCAGTACTTC
cdr3_aa: CASSPHSSYEQYF

clone_size: NA
j_call: TRBJ1-2
d_call: TRBD1
v_call: TRBV6-1
cdr3_nt: TGTGCCAGCAGTGAAGCTGGAGGATATGTTTGGGACAGGGGCTATGGCTACACCTTC
cdr3_aa: CASSEAGGYVWDRGYGYTF

clone_size: NA
j_call: TRBJ2-7
d_call: NA
v_call: TRBV7-3
cdr3_nt: TGTGCCAGCAGCCAAGGGGCCGACAGGTCGTCCTACGAGCAGTACTTC
cdr3_aa: CASSQGADRSSYEQYF

clone_size: NA
j_call: TRBJ2-1
d_call: NA
v_call: TRBV14
cdr3_nt: TGTGCCAGCAGCCAAGATCAGTTCAGGGGCGCGTACAATGAGCAGTTCTTC
cdr3_aa: CASSQDQFRGAYNEQFF

clone_size: NA
j_call: TRBJ2-7
d_call: TRBD2
v_call: TRBV7-9
cdr3_nt: TGTGCCAGCAGCTTAGCCGAAGGACTAGCGGCCTACGAGCAGTACTTC
cdr3_aa: CASSLAEGLAAYEQYF

clone_size: NA
j_call: TRBJ1-1
d_call: NA
v_call: TRBV11-3
cdr3_nt: TGTGCCAGCAGCTTAGTAGGGACAAGTGAAGCTTTCTTT
cdr3_aa: CASSLVGTSEAFF

clone_size: NA
j_call: TRBJ2-1
d_call: TRBD1
v_call: TRBV6-6
cdr3_nt: TGTGCCAGCAGTTTCCGGGACAGGGCCAATGAGCAGTTCTTC
cdr3_aa: CASSFRDRANEQFF

clone_size: NA
j_call: TRBJ2-3
d_call: TRBD1
v_call: TRBV29-1
cdr3_nt: TGCAGCGTGGGGGACAGCCTTCTTGGCACAGATACGCAGTATTTT
cdr3_aa: CSVGDSLLGTDTQYF

clone_size: NA
j_call: TRBJ1-5
d_call: TRBD1
v_call: TRBV15
cdr3_nt: TGTGCCACCAGCAGAGATGGGCAGGGGGGTCAGCCCCAGCATTTT
cdr3_aa: CATSRDGQGGQPQHF

clone_size: NA
j_call: TRBJ2-5
d_call: TRBD1
v_call: TRBV11-3
cdr3_nt: TGTGCCAGCAGCCGCGGGGACAGGGTCGTTGGAGAGACCCAGTACTTC
cdr3_aa: CASSRGDRVVGETQYF

clone_size: NA
j_call: TRBJ1-2
d_call: NA
v_call: TRBV29-1
cdr3_nt: TGCAGCGTTGATAGGAGAGGCTACACCTTC
cdr3_aa: CSVDRRGYTF

clone_size: NA
j_call: TRBJ2-7
d_call: TRBD2
v_call: TRBV4-2
cdr3_nt: TGTGCCAGCAGCCAAGGGATAACGGCGGGAGCCTTTACCTACGAGCAGTACTTC
cdr3_aa: CASSQGITAGAFTYEQYF

clone_size: once
j_call: TRBJ1-5
d_call: NA
v_call: TRBV5-1
cdr3_nt: TGCGCCAGCGGCTTGGAGGCAGGGTCTCCTCAGCCCCAGCATTTT
cdr3_aa: CASGLEAGSPQPQHF

clone_size: NA
j_call: TRBJ1-4
d_call: NA
v_call: TRBV29-1
cdr3_nt: TGCAGCGCCCTAGAGAATGCTAATGAAAAACTGTTTTTT
cdr3_aa: CSALENANEKLFF